This T cell receptor beta chain emerged from a study of T cells after yellow fever vaccination. For the study at large: Any fraction with a low cell number was prepared using SMART-Seq v4 Ultra Low Input. Study observations and caveats: Though it reached lower strength, the secondary response hit its peak faster, day 5 versus 15.

This clonotype appeared many times. Its antigen is not identified. Production of TCR cDNA was by 5'RACE template switching, which also added a universal primer site and UMIs. TCRdb re-derived calls from the 5' RACE reads in MiXCR, one entry per CDR3 protein. The sample includes roughly 340,000 distinct CDR3 sequences, around 3.9% of them seen just once. Material: PBMCs, obtained 5 days after the yellow fever booster vaccination. The sequence came from a man aged 18 to 29 who received the YFV17D yellow fever vaccine.

CDR3 sequence: CSTGTSSYEQYF. In DNA form, the CDR3 reads TGTTCTACGGGGACTAGCTCTTACGAGCAGTACTTC. This rearrangement joins TRBV12-3 or TRBV12-4 to TRBJ2-7; TRBD2 matches 9 bases. The CDR3 is 12 residues long.